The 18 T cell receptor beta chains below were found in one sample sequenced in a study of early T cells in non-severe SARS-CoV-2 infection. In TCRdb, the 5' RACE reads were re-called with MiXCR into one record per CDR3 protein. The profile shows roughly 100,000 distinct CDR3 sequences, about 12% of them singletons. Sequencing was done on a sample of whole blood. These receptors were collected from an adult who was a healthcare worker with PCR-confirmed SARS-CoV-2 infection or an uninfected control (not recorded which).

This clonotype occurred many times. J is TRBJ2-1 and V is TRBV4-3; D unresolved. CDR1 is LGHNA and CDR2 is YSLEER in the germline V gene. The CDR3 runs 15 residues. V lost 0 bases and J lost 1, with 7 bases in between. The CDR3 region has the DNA TGCGCCAGCAGCCAAGAACGCGAGTCCTACAATGAGCAGTTCTTC. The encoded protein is CASSQERESYNEQFF.

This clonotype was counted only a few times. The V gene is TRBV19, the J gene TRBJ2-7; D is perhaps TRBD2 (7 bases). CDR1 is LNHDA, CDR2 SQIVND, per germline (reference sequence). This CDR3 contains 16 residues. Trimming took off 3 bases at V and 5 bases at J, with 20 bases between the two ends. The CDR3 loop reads CASSIDPPGGLNEQYF. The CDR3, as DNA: TGTGCCAGTAGTATCGACCCACCCGGGGGGCTGAACGAGCAGTACTTC.

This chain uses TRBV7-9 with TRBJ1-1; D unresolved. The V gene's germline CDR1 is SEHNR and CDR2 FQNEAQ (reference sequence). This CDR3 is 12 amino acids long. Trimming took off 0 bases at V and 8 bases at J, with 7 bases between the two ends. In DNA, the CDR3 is TGTGCCAGCAGCTTAGCGCAACAGGAAGCTTTCTTT. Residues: CASSLAQQEAFF. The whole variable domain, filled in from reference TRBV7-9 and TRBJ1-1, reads DTGVSQNPRHKITKRGQNVTFRCDPISEHNRLYWYRQTLGQGPEFLTYFQNEAQLEKSRLLSDRFSAERPKGSFSTLEIQRTEQGDSAMYLCASSLAQQEAFFGQGTRLTVV.

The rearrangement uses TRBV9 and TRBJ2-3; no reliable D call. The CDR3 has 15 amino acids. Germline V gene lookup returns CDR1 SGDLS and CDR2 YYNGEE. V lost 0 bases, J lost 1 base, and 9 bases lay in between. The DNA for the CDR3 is TGTGCCAGCAGCGTAGGGTCCGGAGGCACAGATACGCAGTATTTT. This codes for CASSVGSGGTDTQYF.

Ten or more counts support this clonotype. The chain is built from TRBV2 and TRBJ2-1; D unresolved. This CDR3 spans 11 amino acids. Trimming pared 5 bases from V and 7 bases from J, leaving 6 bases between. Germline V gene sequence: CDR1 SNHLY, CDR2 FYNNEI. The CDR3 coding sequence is TGTGCCAGCAGTTCCAAGAATGAGCAGTTCTTC. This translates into CASSSKNEQFF.

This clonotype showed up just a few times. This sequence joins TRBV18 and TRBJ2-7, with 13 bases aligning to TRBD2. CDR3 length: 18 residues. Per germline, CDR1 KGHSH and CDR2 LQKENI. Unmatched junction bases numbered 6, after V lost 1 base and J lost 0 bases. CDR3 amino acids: CASSPLGLAGVPSYEQYF. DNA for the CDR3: TGTGCCAGCTCACCACTTGGACTAGCGGGAGTCCCCTCCTACGAGCAGTACTTC.

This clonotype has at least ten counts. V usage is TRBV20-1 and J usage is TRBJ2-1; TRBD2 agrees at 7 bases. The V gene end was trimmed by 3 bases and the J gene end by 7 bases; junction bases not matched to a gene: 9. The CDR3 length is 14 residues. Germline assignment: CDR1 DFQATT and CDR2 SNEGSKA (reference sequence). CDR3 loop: CSASPAGMLNEQFF. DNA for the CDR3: TGCAGTGCTAGCCCAGCGGGAATGTTGAATGAGCAGTTCTTC.

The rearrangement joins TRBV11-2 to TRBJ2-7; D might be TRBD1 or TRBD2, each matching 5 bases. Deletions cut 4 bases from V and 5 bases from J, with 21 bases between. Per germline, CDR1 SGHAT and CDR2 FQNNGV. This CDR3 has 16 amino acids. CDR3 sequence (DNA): TGTGCCAGCAGCTCTTTCCCCGGGACGGCCCTCAACGAGCAGTACTTC. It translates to CASSSFPGTALNEQYF.

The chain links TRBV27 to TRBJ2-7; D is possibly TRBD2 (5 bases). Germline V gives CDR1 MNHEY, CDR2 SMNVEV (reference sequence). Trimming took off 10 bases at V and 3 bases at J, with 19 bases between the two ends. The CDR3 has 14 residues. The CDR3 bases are TGTGCCACTTCCCTCGGGGTTGGGAACTACGAGCAGTACTTC. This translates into CATSLGVGNYEQYF.

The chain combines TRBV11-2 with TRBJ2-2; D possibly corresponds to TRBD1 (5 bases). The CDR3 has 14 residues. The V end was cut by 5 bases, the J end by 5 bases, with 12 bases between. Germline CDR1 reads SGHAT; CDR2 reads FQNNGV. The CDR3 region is CASSPRGSTGELFF. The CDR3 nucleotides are TGTGCCAGCAGCCCAAGGGGTAGTACCGGGGAGCTGTTTTTT.

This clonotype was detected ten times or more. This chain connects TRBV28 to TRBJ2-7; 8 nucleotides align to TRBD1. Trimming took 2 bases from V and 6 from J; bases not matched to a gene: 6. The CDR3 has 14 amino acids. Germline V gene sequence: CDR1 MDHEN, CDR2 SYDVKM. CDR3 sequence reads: CASSLGQGAGEQYF. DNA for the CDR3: TGTGCCAGCAGTTTAGGGCAGGGGGCAGGCGAGCAGTACTTC. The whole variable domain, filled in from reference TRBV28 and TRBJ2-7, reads DVKVTQSSRYLVKRTGEKVFLECVQDMDHENMFWYRQDPGLGLRLIYFSYDVKMKEKGDIPEGYSVSREKKERFSLILESASTNQTSMYLCASSLGQGAGEQYFGPGTRLTVT.

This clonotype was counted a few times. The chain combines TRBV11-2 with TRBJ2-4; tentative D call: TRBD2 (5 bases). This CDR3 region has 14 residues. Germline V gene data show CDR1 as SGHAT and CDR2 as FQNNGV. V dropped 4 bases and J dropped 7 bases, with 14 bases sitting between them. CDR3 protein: CASSSPRDSNIQYF. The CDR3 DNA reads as TGTGCCAGCAGCTCGCCCCGGGATTCTAACATTCAGTACTTC.

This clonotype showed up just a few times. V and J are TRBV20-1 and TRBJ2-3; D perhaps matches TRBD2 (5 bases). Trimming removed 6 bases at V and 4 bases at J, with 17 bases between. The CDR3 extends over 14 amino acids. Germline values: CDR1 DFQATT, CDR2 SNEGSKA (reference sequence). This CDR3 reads CSARQFSSADTQYF. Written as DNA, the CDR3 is TGCAGTGCCCGGCAGTTTAGTAGCGCAGATACGCAGTATTTT.

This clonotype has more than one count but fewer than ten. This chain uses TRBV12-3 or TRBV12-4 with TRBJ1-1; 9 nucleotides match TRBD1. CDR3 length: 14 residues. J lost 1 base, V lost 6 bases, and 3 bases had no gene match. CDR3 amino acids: CASSMGQGNTEAFF. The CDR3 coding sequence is TGTGCCAGCAGCATGGGACAGGGGAACACTGAAGCTTTCTTT.

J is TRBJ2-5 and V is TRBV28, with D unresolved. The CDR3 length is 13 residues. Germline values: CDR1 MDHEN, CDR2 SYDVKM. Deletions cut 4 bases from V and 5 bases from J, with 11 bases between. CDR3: CASSYERTETQYF. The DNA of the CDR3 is TGTGCCAGCAGTTACGAGAGAACGGAGACCCAGTACTTC.

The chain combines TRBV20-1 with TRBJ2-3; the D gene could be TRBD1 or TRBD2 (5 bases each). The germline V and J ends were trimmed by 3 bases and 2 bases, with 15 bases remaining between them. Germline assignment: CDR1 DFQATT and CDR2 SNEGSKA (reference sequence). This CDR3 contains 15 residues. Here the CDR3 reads CSARVYGTSTDTQYF. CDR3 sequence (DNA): TGCAGTGCTAGGGTGTATGGGACCTCCACAGATACGCAGTATTTT.

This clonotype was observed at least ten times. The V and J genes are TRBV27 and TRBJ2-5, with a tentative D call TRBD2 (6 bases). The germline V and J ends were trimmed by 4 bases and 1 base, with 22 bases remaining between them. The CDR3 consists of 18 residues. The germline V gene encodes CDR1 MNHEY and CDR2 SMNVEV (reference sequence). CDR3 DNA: TGTGCCAGCAGTTCTCGTCCTTTCATCCTAGCGTCCCAAGAGACCCAGTACTTC. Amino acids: CASSSRPFILASQETQYF.

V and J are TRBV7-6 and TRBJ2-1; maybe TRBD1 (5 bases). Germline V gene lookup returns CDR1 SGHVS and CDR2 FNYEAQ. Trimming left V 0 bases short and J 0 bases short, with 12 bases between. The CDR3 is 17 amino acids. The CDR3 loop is CASSLAGARSSYNEQFF. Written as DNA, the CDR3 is TGTGCCAGCAGCTTAGCAGGGGCAAGGAGCTCCTACAATGAGCAGTTCTTC.